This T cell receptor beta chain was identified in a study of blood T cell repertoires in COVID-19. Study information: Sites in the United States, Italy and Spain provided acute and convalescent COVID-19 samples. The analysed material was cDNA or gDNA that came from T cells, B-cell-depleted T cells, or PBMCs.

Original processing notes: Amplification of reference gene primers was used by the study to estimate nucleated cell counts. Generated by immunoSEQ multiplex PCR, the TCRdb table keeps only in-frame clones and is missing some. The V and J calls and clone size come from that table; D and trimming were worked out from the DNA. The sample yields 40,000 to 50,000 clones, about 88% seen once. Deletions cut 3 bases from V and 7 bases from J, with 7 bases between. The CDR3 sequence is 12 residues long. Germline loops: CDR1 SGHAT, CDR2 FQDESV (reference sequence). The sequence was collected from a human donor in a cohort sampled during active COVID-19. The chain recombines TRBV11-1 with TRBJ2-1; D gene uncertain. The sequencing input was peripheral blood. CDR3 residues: CASSLGRNEQFF. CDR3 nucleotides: TGTGCCAGCAGCTTGGGCAGAAATGAGCAGTTCTTC.